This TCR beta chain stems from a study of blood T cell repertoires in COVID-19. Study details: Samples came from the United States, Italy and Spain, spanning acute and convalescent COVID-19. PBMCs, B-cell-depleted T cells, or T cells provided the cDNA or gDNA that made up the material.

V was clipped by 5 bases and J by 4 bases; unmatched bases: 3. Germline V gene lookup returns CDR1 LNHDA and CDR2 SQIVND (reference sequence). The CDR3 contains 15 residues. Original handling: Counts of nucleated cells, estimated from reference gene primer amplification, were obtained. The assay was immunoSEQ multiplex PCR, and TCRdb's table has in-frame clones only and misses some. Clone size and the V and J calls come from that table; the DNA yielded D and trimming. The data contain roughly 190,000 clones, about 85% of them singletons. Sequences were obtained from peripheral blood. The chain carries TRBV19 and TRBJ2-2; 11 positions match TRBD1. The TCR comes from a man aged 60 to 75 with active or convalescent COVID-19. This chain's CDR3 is CASSWTGGGTGELFF. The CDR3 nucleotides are TGTGCCAGTAGTTGGACAGGGGGCGGCACCGGGGAGCTGTTTTTT.